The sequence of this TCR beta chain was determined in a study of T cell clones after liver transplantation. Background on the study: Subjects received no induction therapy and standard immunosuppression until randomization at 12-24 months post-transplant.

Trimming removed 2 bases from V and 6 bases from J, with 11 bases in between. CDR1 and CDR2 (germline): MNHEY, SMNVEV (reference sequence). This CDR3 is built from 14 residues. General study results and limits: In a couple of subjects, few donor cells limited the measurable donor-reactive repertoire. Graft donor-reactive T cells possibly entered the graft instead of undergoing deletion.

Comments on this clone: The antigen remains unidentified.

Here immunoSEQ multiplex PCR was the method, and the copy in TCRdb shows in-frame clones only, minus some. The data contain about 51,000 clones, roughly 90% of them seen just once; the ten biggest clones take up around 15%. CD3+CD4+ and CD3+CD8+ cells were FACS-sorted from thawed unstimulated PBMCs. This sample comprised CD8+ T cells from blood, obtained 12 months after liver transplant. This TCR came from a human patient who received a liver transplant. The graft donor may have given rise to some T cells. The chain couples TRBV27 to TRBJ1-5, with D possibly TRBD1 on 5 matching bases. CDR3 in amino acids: CASSLRGGSQPQHF. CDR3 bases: TGTGCCAGCAGTTTACGCGGGGGATCTCAGCCCCAGCATTTT.